This T cell receptor (beta chain) is from a study of cytomegalovirus exposure and HLA in healthy donors. Study-wide results and limits: Common viral pathogens were later found to be apparently linked to several of the most significant clusters.

In the case of this clone: Its antigen is not known.

In the PCR, 60 Vbeta and 13 Jbeta primers were used. TCRdb's table, derived via immunoSEQ multiplex PCR, lists solely in-frame clones and lacks some. The table has 95,000 to 130,000 clones, 8% to 10% seen once. CDR3 length: 15 amino acids. V dropped 0 bases and J dropped 7 bases, with 13 bases sitting between them. CDR1 and CDR2 from the germline V gene are MNHEY and SMNVEV (reference sequence). Sequenced: PBMCs. The source of this sequence is a man aged 25-40 years in good health and CMV-seronegative. The V and J genes are TRBV27 and TRBJ1-5; possible D gene TRBD1, 5 bases. The CDR3 DNA reads TGTGCCAGCAGTTTATCGTCGGGTTGGGGCCAGCCCCAGCATTTT. It codes for CASSLSSGWGQPQHF.